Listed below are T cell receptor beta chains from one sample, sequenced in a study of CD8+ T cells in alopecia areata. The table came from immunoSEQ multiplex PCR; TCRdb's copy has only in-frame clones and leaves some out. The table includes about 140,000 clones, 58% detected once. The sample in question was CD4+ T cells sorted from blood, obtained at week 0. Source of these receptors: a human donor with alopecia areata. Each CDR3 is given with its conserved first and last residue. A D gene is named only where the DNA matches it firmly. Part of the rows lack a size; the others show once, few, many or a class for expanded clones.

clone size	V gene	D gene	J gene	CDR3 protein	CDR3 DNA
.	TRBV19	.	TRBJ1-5	CASSIVGAAQPQHF	TGTGCCAGTAGTATAGTTGGGGCCGCTCAGCCCCAGCATTTT
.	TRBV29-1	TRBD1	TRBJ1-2	CSVRQGAGGYTF	TGCAGCGTTAGACAGGGGGCTGGAGGCTACACCTTC
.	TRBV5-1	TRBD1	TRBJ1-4	CASSPETGLGEKLFF	TGCGCCAGCAGCCCGGAGACAGGGTTAGGTGAAAAACTGTTTTTT
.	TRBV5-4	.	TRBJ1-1	CASSLKPPRVTEAFF	TGTGCCAGCAGCTTGAAGCCCCCCAGGGTCACTGAAGCTTTCTTT
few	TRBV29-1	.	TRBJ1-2	CSVARDELVGYTF	TGCAGCGTTGCCAGGGATGAGTTGGTTGGCTACACCTTC
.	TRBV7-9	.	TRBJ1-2	CASSLEGGYTF	TGTGCCAGCAGCTTAGAGGGGGGCTACACCTTC
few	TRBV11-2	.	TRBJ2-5	CASSGSARETQYF	TGTGCCAGCAGCGGGTCGGCCCGGGAGACCCAGTACTTC
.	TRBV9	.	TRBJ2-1	CASSVDPRGNEQFF	TGTGCCAGCAGCGTAGACCCCCGGGGCAATGAGCAGTTCTTC
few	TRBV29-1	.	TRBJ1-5	CSVGAGNQPQHF	TGCAGCGTTGGAGCAGGGAATCAGCCCCAGCATTTT
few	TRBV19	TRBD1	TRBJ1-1	CASTKGQTVEAFF	TGTGCCAGTACCAAGGGACAGACAGTTGAAGCTTTCTTT
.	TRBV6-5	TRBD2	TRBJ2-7	CASSLAGGTYEQYF	TGTGCCAGCAGTTTAGCGGGGGGAACCTACGAGCAGTACTTC
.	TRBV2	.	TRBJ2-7	CASGDPGQYF	TGTGCCAGCGGAGATCCCGGGCAGTACTTC
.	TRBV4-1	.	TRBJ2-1	CASSHTSSKQFF	TGCGCCAGCAGCCACACTAGCTCGAAGCAGTTCTTC
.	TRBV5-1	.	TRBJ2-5	CASSLSAGGETQYF	TGCGCCAGCAGCTTGTCCGCGGGCGGAGAGACCCAGTACTTC
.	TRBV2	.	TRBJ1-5	CASSGGEGQPQHF	TGTGCCAGCAGTGGGGGCGAGGGTCAGCCCCAGCATTTT
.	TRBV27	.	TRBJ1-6	CASSFLGNSYNSPLHF	TGTGCCAGCAGTTTCTTGGGGAACTCCTATAATTCACCCCTCCACTTT
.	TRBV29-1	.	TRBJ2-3	CSVGTDTQYF	TGCAGCGTTGGCACAGATACGCAGTATTTT
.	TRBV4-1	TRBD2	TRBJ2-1	CASSQVGGGDYNEQFF	TGCGCCAGCAGCCAAGTTGGCGGGGGGGACTACAATGAGCAGTTCTTC
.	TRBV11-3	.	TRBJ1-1	CASSTQNTEAFF	TGTGCCAGCAGCACCCAGAACACTGAAGCTTTCTTT
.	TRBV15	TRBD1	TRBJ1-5	CATSRARDRINQPQHF	TGTGCCACCAGCAGAGCCCGGGACAGGATCAATCAGCCCCAGCATTTT
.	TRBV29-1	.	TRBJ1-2	CSVVLGFGYTF	TGCAGCGTTGTCCTGGGGTTTGGCTACACCTTC
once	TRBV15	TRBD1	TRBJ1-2	CATSRNGQGIVYGYTF	TGTGCCACCAGCAGAAACGGACAGGGGATAGTCTATGGCTACACCTTC
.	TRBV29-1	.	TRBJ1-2	CSVEDWPGNYGYTF	TGCAGCGTTGAAGATTGGCCTGGTAACTATGGCTACACCTTC
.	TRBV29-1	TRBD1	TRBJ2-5	CSVLVGGSQETQYF	TGCAGCGTTCTGGTAGGGGGCAGCCAAGAGACCCAGTACTTC
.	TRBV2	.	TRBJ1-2	CASRETLYGYTF	TGTGCCAGCAGAGAGACACTCTATGGCTACACCTTC
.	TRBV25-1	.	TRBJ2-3	CASSDHGGASTDTQYF	TGTGCCAGCAGTGATCACGGCGGGGCCAGCACAGATACGCAGTATTTT
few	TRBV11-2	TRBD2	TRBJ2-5	CASSFTSGGAETQYF	TGTGCCAGCAGCTTTACTAGCGGGGGGGCCGAGACCCAGTACTTC
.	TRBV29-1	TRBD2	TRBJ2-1	CSVWGASGGAAEQFF	TGCAGCGTGTGGGGTGCTAGCGGGGGGGCCGCTGAGCAGTTCTTC